Detailed here is one T cell receptor (beta chain). The antigen is undetermined. This record belongs to a study of cytomegalovirus exposure and HLA in healthy donors. Overall study context: Of the donors genotyped, 300 to 500 in all, 65% to 90% fell in the Caucasian-associated ancestry cluster. Study-wide findings and caveats: Within an earlier analysis, most TCR beta V segments proved productive either about 90% or about 30% of the time.

The primer mix had 60 Vbeta and 13 Jbeta primers. Original processing methods: Around 76 million unique TCR beta chains, 9 million to 12 million shared, were counted in a later analysis. Sequenced by immunoSEQ multiplex PCR; TCRdb stores in-frame clones only, minus some. V and J calls and clone size follow that table, whereas D and trimming were derived from the DNA. The profile shows fewer than 150,000 clones, 80% of them singletons. The CDR3 consists of 20 residues. Germline V gene data show CDR1 as MDHEN and CDR2 as SYDVKM. Trimming took 8 bases from V and 2 from J, leaving 33 bases between them. This clonotype was sampled from a male donor in good health and CMV-seronegative. V and J are TRBV28 and TRBJ1-2, with a weak D call TRBD1 (6 bases). Material: PBMCs. CDR3 loop: CASFGGAGFRPDGVNYGYTF. The CDR3 coding sequence is TGTGCCAGCTTCGGGGGGGCAGGCTTCAGACCCGACGGAGTAAACTATGGCTACACCTTC.